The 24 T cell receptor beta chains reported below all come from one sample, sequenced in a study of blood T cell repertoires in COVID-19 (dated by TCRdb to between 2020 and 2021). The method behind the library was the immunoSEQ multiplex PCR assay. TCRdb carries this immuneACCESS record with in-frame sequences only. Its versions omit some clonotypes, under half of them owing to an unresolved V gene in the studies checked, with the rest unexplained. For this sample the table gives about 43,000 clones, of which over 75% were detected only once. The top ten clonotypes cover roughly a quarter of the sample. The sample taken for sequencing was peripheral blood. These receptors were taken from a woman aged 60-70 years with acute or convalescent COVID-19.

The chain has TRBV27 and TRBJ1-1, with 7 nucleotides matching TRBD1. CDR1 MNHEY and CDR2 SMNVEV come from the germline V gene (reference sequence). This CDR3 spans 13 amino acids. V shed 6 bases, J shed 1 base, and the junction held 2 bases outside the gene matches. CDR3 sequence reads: CASSRTGNTEAFF. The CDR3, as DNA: TGTGCCAGCAGCCGGACAGGGAACACTGAAGCTTTCTTT.

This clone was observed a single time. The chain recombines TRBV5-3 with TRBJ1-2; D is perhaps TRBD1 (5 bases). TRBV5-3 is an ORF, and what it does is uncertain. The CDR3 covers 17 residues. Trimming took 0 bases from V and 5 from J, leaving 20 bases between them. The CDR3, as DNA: TGTGCCAGAAGCTTGGTGGGGGGAGTACGGCCCTGGTATGGCTACACCTTC. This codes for CARSLVGGVRPWYGYTF.

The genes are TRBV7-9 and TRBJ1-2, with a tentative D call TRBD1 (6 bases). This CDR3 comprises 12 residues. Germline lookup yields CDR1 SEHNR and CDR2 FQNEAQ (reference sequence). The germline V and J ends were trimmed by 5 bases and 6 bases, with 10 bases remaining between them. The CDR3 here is CASSDRQDGYTF. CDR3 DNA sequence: TGTGCCAGCAGCGATCGACAGGATGGCTACACCTTC.

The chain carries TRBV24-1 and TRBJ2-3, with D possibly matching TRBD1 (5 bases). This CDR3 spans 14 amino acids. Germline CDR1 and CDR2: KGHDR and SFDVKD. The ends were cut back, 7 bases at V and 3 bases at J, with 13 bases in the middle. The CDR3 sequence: CATRDTRSTDTQYF. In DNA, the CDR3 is TGTGCCACCAGGGACACACGCTCGACAGATACGCAGTATTTT.

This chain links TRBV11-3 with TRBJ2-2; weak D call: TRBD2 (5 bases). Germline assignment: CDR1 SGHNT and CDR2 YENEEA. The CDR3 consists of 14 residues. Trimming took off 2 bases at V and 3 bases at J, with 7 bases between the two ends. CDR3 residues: CASSLSGDTGELFF. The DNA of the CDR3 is TGTGCCAGCAGCTTATCCGGGGACACCGGGGAGCTGTTTTTT.

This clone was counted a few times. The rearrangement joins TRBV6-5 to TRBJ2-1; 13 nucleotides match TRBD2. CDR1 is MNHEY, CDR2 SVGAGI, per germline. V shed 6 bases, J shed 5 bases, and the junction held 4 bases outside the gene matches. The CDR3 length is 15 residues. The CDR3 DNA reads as TGTGCCAGCAGCGTACTAGCGGGGGGGAACAATGAGCAGTTCTTC. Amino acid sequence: CASSVLAGGNNEQFF.

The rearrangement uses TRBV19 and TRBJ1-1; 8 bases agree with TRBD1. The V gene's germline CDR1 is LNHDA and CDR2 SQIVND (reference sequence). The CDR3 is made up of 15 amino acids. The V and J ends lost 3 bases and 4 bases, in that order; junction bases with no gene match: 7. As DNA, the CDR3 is TGTGCCAGTAGTATCCACAGGGGGTTGGGCACTGAAGCTTTCTTT. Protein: CASSIHRGLGTEAFF.

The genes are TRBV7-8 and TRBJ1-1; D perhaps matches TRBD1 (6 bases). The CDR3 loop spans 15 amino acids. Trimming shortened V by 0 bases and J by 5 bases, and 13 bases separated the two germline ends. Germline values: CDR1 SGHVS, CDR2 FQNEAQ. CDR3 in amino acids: CASSLAQVGGTEAFF. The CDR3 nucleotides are TGTGCCAGCAGCTTAGCGCAAGTAGGGGGTACTGAAGCTTTCTTT.

The CDR3 bases are TGTGCCAGCAGCTATGGACAGGGGAGAGGAAATGAGCAGTTCTTC. Translating gives CASSYGQGRGNEQFF. The rearrangement joins TRBV7-2 to TRBJ2-1; 9 bases map to TRBD1. Trimming at V came to 4 bases and at J to 7 bases, leaving 8 bases not matched to a gene. The CDR3 length is 15 residues. CDR1 and CDR2 (germline): SGHTA, FQGNSA.

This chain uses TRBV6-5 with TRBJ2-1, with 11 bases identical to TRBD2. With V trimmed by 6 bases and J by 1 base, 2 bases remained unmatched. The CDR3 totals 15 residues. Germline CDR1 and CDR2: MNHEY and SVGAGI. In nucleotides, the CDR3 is TGTGCCAGCAGAGTAGCGGGGGGGTCCTACAATGAGCAGTTCTTC. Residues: CASRVAGGSYNEQFF.

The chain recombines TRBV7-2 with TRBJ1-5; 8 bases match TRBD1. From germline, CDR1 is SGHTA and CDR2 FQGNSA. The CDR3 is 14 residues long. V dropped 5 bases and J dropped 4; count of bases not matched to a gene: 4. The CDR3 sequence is CASSPTGGNQPQHF. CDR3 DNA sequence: TGTGCCAGCAGCCCAACAGGGGGAAATCAGCCCCAGCATTTT.

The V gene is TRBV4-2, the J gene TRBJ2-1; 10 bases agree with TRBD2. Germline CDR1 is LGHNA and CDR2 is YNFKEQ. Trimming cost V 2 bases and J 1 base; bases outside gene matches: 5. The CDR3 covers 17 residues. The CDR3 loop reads CASSQQSGGESYNEQFF. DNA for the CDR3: TGTGCCAGCAGCCAACAGAGCGGGGGGGAATCCTACAATGAGCAGTTCTTC.

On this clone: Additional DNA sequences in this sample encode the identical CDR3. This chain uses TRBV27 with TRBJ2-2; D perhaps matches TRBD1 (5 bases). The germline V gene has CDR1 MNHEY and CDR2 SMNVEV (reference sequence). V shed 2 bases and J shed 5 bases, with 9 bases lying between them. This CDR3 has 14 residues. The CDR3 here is CASSLSGATGELFF. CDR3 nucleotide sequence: TGTGCCAGCAGTTTAAGTGGGGCAACCGGGGAGCTGTTTTTT.

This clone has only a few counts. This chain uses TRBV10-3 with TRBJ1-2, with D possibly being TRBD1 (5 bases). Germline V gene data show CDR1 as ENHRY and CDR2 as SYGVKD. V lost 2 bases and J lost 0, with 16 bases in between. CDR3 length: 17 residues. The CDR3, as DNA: TGTGCCATCAGTGAGGGAGTTGGGGCAGGGACTAACTATGGCTACACCTTC. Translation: CAISEGVGAGTNYGYTF.

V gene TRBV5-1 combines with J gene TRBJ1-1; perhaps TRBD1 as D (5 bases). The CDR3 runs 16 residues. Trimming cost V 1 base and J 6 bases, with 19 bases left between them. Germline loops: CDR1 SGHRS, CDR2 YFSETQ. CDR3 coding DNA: TGCGCCAGCAGCTTGAATTCGGGGGGACTGTTCCCTGAAGCTTTCTTT. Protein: CASSLNSGGLFPEAFF.

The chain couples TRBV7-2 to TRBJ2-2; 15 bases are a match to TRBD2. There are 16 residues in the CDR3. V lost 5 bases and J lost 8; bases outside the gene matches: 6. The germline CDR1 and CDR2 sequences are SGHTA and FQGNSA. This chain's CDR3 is CASSGTSGGPRGELFF. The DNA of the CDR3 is TGTGCCAGCAGCGGGACTAGCGGGGGGCCGAGAGGGGAGCTGTTTTTT.

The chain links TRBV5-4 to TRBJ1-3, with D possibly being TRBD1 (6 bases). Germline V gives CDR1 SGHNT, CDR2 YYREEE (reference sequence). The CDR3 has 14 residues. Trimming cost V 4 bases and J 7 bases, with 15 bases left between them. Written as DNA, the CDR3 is TGTGCCAGCAGCCTCACAGGGTTTACCAACACCATATATTTT. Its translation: CASSLTGFTNTIYF.

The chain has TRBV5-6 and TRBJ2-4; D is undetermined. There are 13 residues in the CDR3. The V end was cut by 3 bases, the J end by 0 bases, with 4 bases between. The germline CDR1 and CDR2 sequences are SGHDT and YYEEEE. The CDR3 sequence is CASSSRAKNIQYF. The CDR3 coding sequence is TGTGCCAGCAGCTCCAGAGCCAAAAACATTCAGTACTTC.

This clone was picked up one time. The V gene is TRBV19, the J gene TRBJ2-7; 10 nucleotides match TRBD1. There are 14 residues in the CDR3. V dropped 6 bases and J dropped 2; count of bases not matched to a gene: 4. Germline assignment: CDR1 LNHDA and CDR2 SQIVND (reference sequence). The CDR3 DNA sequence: TGTGCCAGTAGAGCCGGGACAGGGGCCTACGAGCAGTACTTC. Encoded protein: CASRAGTGAYEQYF.

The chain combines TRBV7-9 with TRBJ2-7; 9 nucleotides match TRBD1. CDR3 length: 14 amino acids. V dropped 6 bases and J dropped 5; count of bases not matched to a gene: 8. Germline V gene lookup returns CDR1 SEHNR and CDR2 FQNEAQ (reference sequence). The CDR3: CASSSRTGANEQYF. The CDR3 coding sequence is TGTGCCAGCAGTTCTCGGACAGGGGCTAACGAGCAGTACTTC. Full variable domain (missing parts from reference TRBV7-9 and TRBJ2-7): DTGVSQNPRHKITKRGQNVTFRCDPISEHNRLYWYRQTLGQGPEFLTYFQNEAQLEKSRLLSDRFSAERPKGSFSTLEIQRTEQGDSAMYLCASSSRTGANEQYFGPGTRLTVT.

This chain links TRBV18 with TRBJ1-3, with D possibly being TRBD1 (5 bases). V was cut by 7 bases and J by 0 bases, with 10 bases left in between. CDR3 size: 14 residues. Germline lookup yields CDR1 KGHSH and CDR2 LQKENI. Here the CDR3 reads CASYQGISGNTIYF. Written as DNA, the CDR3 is TGTGCCAGCTATCAGGGTATCTCTGGAAACACCATATATTTT.

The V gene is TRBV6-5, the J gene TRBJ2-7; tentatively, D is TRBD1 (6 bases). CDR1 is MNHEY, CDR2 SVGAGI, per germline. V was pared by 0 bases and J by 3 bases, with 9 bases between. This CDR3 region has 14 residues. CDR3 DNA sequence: TGTGCCAGCAGTTACTCGACGGACAGCTACGAGCAGTACTTC. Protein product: CASSYSTDSYEQYF.

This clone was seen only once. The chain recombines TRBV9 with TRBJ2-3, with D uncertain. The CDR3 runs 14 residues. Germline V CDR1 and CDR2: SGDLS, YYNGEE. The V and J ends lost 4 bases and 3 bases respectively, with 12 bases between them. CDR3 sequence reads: CASSPGYITDTQYF. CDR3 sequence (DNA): TGTGCCAGCAGCCCAGGCTATATTACAGATACGCAGTATTTT.

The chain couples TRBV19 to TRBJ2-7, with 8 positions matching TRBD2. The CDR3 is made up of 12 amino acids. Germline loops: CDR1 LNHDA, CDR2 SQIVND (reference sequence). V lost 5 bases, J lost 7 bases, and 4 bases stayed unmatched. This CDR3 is CASSYGGGEQYF. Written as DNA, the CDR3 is TGTGCCAGTAGTTACGGGGGGGGTGAGCAGTACTTC.